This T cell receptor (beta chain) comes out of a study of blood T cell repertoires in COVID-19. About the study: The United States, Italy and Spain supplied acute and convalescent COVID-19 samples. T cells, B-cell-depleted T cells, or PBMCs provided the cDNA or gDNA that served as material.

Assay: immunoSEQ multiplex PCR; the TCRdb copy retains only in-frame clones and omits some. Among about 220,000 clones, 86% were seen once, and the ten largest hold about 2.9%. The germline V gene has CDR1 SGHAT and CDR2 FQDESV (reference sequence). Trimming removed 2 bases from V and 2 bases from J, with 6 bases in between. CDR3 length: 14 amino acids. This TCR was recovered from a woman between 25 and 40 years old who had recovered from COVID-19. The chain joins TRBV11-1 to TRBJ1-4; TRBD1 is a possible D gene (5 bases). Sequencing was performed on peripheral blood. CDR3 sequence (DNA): TGTGCCAGCAGCTTAAGACAGACTAATGAAAAACTGTTTTTT. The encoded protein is CASSLRQTNEKLFF.